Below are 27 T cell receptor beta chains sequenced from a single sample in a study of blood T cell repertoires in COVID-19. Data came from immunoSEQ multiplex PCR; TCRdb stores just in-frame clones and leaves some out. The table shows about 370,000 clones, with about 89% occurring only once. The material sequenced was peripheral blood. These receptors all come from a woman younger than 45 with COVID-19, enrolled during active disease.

CDR3 protein: CASSTGTRLVNTEAFF. The CDR3 nucleotides read TGTGCCAGTAGTACTGGGACACGGCTAGTGAACACTGAAGCTTTCTTT. This chain uses TRBV19 with TRBJ1-1; TRBD1 might be the D (6 bases). The V end lost 4 bases, the J end lost 0 bases, and 15 bases lay between the germline ends. Germline assignment: CDR1 LNHDA and CDR2 SQIVND (reference sequence). This CDR3 contains 16 residues.

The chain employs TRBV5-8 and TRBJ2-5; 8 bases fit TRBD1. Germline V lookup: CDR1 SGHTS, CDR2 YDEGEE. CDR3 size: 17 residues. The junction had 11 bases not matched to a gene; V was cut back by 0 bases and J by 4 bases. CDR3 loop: CASSLDGTGGFSETQYF. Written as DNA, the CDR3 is TGTGCCAGCAGCTTGGACGGGACAGGTGGCTTTTCAGAGACCCAGTACTTC.

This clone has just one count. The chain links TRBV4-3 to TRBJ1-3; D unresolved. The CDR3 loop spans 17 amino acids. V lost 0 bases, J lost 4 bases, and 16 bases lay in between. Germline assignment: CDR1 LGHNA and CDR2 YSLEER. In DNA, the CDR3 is TGCGCCAGCAGCCAAGATCCCCTTTTGAGGGTAGGAAACACCATATATTTT. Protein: CASSQDPLLRVGNTIYF.

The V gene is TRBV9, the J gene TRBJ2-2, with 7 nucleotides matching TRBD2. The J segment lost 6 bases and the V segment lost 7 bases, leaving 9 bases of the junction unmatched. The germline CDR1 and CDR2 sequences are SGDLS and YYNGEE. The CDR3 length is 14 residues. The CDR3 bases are TGTGCCAGCGGGAGGGGCTTTAGCGCCGGGGAGCTGTTTTTT. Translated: CASGRGFSAGELFF.

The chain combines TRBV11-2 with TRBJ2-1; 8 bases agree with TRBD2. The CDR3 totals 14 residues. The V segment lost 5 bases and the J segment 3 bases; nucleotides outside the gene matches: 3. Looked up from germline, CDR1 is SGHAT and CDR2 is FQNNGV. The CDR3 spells CASSQREIYNEQFF. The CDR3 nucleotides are TGTGCCAGCAGCCAGCGGGAGATCTACAATGAGCAGTTCTTC.

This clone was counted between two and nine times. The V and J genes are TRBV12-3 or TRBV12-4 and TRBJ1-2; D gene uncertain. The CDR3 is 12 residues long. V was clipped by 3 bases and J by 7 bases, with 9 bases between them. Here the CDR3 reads CASSFNSGGYTF. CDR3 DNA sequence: TGTGCCAGCAGTTTCAACAGTGGTGGCTACACCTTC.

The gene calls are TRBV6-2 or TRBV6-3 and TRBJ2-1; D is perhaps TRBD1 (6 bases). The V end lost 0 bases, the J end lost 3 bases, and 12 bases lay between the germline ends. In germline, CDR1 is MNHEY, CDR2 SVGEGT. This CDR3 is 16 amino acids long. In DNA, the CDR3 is TGTGCCAGCAGTTACTCGGAACAGGGTTTCTACAATGAGCAGTTCTTC. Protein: CASSYSEQGFYNEQFF.

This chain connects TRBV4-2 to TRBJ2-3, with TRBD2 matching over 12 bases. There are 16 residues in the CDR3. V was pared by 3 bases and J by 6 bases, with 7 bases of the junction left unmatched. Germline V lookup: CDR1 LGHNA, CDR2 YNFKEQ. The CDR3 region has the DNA TGTGCCAGCAGCCAGGCCGGGACTAGCGGGTTGGATACGCAGTATTTT. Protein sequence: CASSQAGTSGLDTQYF.

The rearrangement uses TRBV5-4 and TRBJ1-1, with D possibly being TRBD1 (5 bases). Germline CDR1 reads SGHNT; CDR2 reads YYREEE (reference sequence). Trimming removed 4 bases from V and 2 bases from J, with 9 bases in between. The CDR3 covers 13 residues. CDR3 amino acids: CASSPGLNTEAFF. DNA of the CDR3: TGTGCCAGCAGCCCGGGACTCAACACTGAAGCTTTCTTT. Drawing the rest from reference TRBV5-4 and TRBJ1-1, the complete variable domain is ETGVTQSPTHLIKTRGQQVTLRCSSQSGHNTVSWYQQALGQGPQFIFQYYREEENGRGNFPPRFSGLQFPNYSSELNVNALELDDSALYLCASSPGLNTEAFFGQGTRLTVV.

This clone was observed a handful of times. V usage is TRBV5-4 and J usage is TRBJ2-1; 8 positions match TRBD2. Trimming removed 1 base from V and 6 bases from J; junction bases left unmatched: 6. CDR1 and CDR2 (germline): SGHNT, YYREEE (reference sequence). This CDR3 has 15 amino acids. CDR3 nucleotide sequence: TGTGCCAGCAGCTTGAGCGGGAGCGGCCCCAATGAGCAGTTCTTC. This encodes CASSLSGSGPNEQFF.

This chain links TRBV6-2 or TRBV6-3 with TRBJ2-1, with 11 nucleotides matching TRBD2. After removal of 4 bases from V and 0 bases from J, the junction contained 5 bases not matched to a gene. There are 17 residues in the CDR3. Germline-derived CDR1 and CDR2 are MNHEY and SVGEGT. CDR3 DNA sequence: TGTGCCAGCAGTTCTAGCGGGAGGCAAAGCTCCTACAATGAGCAGTTCTTC. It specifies CASSSSGRQSSYNEQFF.

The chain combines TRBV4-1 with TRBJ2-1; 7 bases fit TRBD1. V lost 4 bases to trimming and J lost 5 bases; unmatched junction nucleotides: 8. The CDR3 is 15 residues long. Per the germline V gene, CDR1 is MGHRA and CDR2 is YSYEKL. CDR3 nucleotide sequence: TGCGCCAGCAGCCCCGACAGGGAAGTGGACAATGAGCAGTTCTTC. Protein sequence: CASSPDREVDNEQFF.

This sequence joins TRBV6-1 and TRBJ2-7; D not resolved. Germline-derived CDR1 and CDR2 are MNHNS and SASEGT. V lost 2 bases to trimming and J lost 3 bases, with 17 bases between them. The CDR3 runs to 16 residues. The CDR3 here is CASSENEAIPFYEQYF. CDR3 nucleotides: TGTGCCAGCAGTGAAAATGAGGCCATACCGTTCTACGAGCAGTACTTC.

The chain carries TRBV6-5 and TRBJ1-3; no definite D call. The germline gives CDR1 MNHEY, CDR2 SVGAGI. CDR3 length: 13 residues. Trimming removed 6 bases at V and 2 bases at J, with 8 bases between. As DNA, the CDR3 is TGTGCCAGCAGGGGAGGCCCTGGAAACACCATATATTTT. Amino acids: CASRGGPGNTIYF.

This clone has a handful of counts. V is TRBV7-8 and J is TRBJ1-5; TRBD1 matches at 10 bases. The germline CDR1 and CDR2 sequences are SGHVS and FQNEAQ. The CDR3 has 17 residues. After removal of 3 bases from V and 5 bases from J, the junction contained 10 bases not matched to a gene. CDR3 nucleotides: TGTGCCAGCAGCTTCCACCCGGGACAGGGGACATATCAGCCCCAGCATTTT. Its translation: CASSFHPGQGTYQPQHF.

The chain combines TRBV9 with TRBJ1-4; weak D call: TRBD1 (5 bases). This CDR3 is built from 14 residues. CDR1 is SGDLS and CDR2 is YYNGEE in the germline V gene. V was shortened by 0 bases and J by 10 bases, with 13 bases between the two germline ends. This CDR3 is CASSVGQGPGKLFF. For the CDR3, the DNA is TGTGCCAGCAGCGTAGGGCAGGGTCCTGGAAAACTGTTTTTT.

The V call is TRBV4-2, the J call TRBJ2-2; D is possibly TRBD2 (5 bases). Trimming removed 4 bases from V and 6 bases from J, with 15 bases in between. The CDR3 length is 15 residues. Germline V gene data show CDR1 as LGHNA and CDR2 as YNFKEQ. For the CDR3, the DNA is TGTGCCAGCAGCCTTGCGGTTAGCGACCCCGGGGAGCTGTTTTTT. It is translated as CASSLAVSDPGELFF.

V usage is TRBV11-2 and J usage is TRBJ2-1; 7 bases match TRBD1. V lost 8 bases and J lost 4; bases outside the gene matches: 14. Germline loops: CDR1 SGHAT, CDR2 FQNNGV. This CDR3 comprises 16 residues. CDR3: CASLRSTGIIYNEQFF. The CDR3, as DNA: TGTGCCAGCTTAAGATCGACAGGGATTATTTACAATGAGCAGTTCTTC.

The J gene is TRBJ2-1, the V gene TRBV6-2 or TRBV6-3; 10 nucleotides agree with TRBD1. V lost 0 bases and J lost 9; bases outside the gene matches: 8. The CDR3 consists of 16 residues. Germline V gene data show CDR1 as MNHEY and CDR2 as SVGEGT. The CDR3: CASSYSRQGARGEQFF. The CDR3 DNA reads TGTGCCAGCAGTTACTCTAGACAGGGGGCCCGGGGTGAGCAGTTCTTC.

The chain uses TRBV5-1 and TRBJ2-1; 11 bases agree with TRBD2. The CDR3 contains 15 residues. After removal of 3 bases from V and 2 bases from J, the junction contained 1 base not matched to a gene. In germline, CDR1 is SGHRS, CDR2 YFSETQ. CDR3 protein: CASSYSGRAYNEQFF. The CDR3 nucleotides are TGCGCCAGCAGCTATAGCGGGAGGGCCTACAATGAGCAGTTCTTC.

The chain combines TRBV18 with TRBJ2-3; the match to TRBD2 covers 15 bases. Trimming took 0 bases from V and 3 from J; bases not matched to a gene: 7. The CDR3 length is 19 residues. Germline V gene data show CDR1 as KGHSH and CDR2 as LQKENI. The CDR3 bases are TGTGCCAGCTCACCACCGCTGGGACTAGCGGGGGGAAGGACAGATACGCAGTATTTT. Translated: CASSPPLGLAGGRTDTQYF.

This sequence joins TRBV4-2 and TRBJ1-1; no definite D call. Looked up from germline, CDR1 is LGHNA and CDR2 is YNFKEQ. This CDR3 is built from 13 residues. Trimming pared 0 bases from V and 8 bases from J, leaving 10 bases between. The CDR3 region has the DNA TGTGCCAGCAGCCAAGAAGGAGGCAGGGAAGCTTTCTTT. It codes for CASSQEGGREAFF.

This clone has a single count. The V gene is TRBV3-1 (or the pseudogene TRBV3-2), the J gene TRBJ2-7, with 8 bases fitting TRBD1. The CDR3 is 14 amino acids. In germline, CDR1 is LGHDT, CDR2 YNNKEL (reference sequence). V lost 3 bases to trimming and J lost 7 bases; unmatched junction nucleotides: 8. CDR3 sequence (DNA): TGTGCCAGCAGCCATGGGCAGGGGGCGGGGGAGCAGTACTTC. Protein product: CASSHGQGAGEQYF.

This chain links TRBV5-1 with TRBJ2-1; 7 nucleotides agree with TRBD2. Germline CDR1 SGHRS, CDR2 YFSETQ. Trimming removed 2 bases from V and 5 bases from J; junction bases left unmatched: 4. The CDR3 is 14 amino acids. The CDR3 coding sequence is TGCGCCAGCAGCTTCATGAGCGGGGACAATGAGCAGTTCTTC. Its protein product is CASSFMSGDNEQFF.

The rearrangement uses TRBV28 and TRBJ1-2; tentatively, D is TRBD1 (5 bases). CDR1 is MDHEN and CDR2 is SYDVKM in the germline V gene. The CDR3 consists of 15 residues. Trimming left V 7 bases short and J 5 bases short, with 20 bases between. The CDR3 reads CASTPNRGLMYGYTF. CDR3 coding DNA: TGTGCCAGCACACCAAACCGGGGGTTAATGTATGGCTACACCTTC.

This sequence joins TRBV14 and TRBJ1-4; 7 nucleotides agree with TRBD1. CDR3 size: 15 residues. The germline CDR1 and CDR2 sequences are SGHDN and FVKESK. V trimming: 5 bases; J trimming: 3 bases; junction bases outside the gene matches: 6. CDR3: CASSAWGQSNEKLFF. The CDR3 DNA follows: TGTGCCAGCAGCGCATGGGGACAGTCTAATGAAAAACTGTTTTTT.

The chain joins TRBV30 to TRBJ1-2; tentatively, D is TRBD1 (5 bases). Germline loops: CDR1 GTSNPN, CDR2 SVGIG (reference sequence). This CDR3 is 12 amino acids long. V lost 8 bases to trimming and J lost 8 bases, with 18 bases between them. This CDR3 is CAGAEGTRGYTF. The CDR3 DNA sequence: TGTGCCGGGGCAGAAGGCACGAGGGGCTACACCTTC.